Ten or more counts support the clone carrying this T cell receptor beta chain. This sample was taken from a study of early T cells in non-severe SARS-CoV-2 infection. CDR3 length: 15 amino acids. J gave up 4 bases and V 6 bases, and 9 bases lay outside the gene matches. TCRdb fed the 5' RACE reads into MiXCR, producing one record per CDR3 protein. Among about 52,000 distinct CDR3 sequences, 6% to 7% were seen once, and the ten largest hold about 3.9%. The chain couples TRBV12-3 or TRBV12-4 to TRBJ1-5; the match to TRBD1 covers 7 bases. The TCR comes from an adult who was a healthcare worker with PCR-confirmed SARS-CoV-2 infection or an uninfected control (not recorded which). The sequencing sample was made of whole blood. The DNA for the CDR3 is TGTGCCAGCAGCCACTGGGGGACAGAGAATCAGCCCCAGCATTTT. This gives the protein CASSHWGTENQPQHF.